The 26 T cell receptor beta chains given below trace back to one sample, sequenced in a study of vaccination and CD4 T cells after COVID-19. The study sequenced cultured CD4+ T cell DNA using the Oncomine TCR Beta short-read assay. MiXCR, applied by TCRdb to the PCR reads, yields one record per CDR3 protein. In the table there are around 7,800 distinct CDR3 sequences, 56% of which are singletons. As for treatment: approximately nine-day PBMC culture with coronavirus spike peptide pools or control peptides (ViraFEST assay). CD4+ T lymphocytes from the unexposed donor were collected before the COVID-19 pandemic (2011-2018). No cognate antigen is known for these TCRs. Material for sequencing was CD4+ T cells from blood, cultured in vitro. All receptors derive from a human donor in good health.

The V gene is TRBV7-2, the J gene TRBJ1-2; TRBD1 is a possible D gene (5 bases). Germline V gene lookup returns CDR1 SGHTA and CDR2 FQGNSA. The length of the CDR3 is 17 residues. V was trimmed by 5 bases and J by 5 bases, leaving 24 bases between them. The CDR3 DNA sequence: TGTGCCAGCAGCCCCCGCGCAGGGTCCACTCTACAATATGGCTACACCTTC. This codes for CASSPRAGSTLQYGYTF.

The chain recombines TRBV7-2 with TRBJ2-3, with D unclear. V lost 3 bases and J lost 0, with 10 bases in between. There are 15 residues in the CDR3. Germline CDR1 is SGHTA and CDR2 is FQGNSA. The CDR3 protein is CASSLLGGSTDTQYF. The CDR3 nucleotides are TGTGCCAGCAGCTTGTTGGGCGGAAGCACAGATACGCAGTATTTT.

The chain uses TRBV20-1 and TRBJ1-6; 9 bases are a match to TRBD1. V lost 5 bases, J lost 7 bases, and 12 bases stayed unmatched. The CDR3 consists of 16 residues. Germline CDR1 is DFQATT and CDR2 is SNEGSKA (reference sequence). The CDR3 here is CSAPLAGTGLNSPLHF. The CDR3 DNA reads TGCAGTGCTCCATTAGCCGGGACAGGGCTCAATTCACCCCTCCACTTT.

This clonotype was detected once. CDR3 sequence: CSARVTFREGETEAFF. CDR3 nucleotide sequence: TGCAGTGCTAGAGTCACTTTCAGAGAAGGAGAGACTGAAGCTTTCTTT. The chain joins TRBV20-1 to TRBJ1-1; D is ambiguous. Deletions cut 1 base from V and 5 bases from J, with 20 bases between. Germline CDR1 reads DFQATT; CDR2 reads SNEGSKA (reference sequence). CDR3 length: 16 amino acids.

The gene calls are TRBV29-1 and TRBJ2-3; D ambiguous. The CDR3 is made up of 13 amino acids. V was clipped by 5 bases and J by 2 bases, with 11 bases between them. The germline V gene encodes CDR1 SQVTM and CDR2 ANQGSEA. CDR3 DNA sequence: TGCAGCGTTTCCATTTCGCCCACAGATACGCAGTATTTT. This codes for CSVSISPTDTQYF.

The CDR3 is CASSLLGSGGHNEQFF. In nucleotides, the CDR3 is TGTGCCAGCAGCTTACTCGGTAGCGGGGGCCACAATGAGCAGTTCTTC. This chain connects TRBV7-6 to TRBJ2-1; 9 positions match TRBD2. The CDR3 extends over 16 amino acids. Trimming at V came to 2 bases and at J to 5 bases, leaving 7 bases not matched to a gene. Germline-derived CDR1 and CDR2 are SGHVS and FNYEAQ.

There are a few counts of this clonotype. This chain connects TRBV12-3 or TRBV12-4 to TRBJ1-3; D ambiguous. Trimming cost V 3 bases and J 0 bases, with 9 bases left between them. The length of the CDR3 is 15 residues. Written as DNA, the CDR3 is TGTGCCAGCAGTTTCCCCCCCGACTCTGGAAACACCATATATTTT. Translated, it gives CASSFPPDSGNTIYF.

This rearrangement joins TRBV7-9 to TRBJ1-2, with a possible D match to TRBD1 (6 bases). In germline, CDR1 is SEHNR, CDR2 FQNEAQ (reference sequence). The germline V and J ends were trimmed by 1 base and 2 bases, with 11 bases remaining between them. This CDR3 has 15 residues. The DNA for the CDR3 is TGTGCCAGCAGCTTAGAGGGGGTCGGGAACTATGGCTACACCTTC. This gives the protein CASSLEGVGNYGYTF.

The chain combines TRBV20-1 with TRBJ2-1; D tentatively fits TRBD1 or TRBD2 (6 bases each). The CDR3 is 14 residues long. The V gene lost 0 bases and the J gene lost 8 bases, with 14 bases spanning the gap. CDR1 and CDR2 (germline): DFQATT, SNEGSKA (reference sequence). The CDR3 DNA follows: TGCAGTGCTAGAGACCAGCGGGCAGGGGATGAGCAGTTCTTC. Translating gives CSARDQRAGDEQFF.

This chain links TRBV12-3 or TRBV12-4 with TRBJ1-6, with 7 bases aligning to TRBD1. With V trimmed by 3 bases and J by 8 bases, 4 bases remained unmatched. The CDR3 runs to 14 residues. The CDR3 sequence is CASSFRGLDSPLHF. CDR3 DNA sequence: TGTGCCAGCAGTTTTAGGGGGCTGGATTCACCCCTCCACTTT.

This clonotype has a single count. The V gene is TRBV19, the J gene TRBJ1-2; the D gene is possibly TRBD1 (5 bases). V lost 4 bases and J 4 bases, leaving 16 bases between the germline ends. The CDR3 spans 15 residues. Germline CDR1 LNHDA, CDR2 SQIVND (reference sequence). This CDR3 reads CASSTQGNSGYGYTF. Written as DNA, the CDR3 is TGTGCCAGTAGTACCCAGGGTAATAGTGGCTATGGCTACACCTTC.

This sequence joins TRBV29-1 and TRBJ1-2; D unresolved. CDR1 and CDR2 from the germline V gene are SQVTM and ANQGSEA. V was clipped by 0 bases and J by 4 bases, with 6 bases between them. The CDR3 covers 12 residues. This CDR3 is CSVEDSSYGYTF. Written as DNA, the CDR3 is TGCAGCGTTGAAGATAGCAGCTATGGCTACACCTTC.

This clonotype turned up a few times. The chain recombines TRBV15 with TRBJ1-4, with D unclear. Per the germline V gene, CDR1 is LNHNV and CDR2 is YYDKDF (reference sequence). Trimming removed 5 bases from V and 3 bases from J, with 7 bases in between. The CDR3 length is 13 residues. CDR3 sequence (DNA): TGTGCCACCAGCTCAGGTCCTAATGAAAAACTGTTTTTT. Translated, it gives CATSSGPNEKLFF.

This clonotype occurred a few times. The CDR3 is CASSDGQGISNQPQHF. In DNA form, the CDR3 reads TGTGCCAGCAGTGACGGACAGGGGATTAGCAATCAGCCCCAGCATTTT. The genes are TRBV6-2 or TRBV6-3 and TRBJ1-5; TRBD1 matches at 9 bases. V lost 5 bases, J lost 0 bases, and 5 bases stayed unmatched. The germline V gene encodes CDR1 MNHEY and CDR2 SVGEGT. This CDR3 is built from 16 residues.

The chain has TRBV20-1 and TRBJ1-1; D is unresolved. Looked up from germline, CDR1 is DFQATT and CDR2 is SNEGSKA (reference sequence). There are 11 residues in the CDR3. The DNA of the CDR3 is TGCAGCCATCTAGATTGGGCAGAAGCTTTCTTT. This encodes CSHLDWAEAFF.

The sample holds a few counts of this clonotype. The rearrangement uses TRBV19 and TRBJ1-5, with D possibly TRBD1 on 5 matching bases. The CDR3 totals 14 residues. The germline CDR1 and CDR2 sequences are LNHDA and SQIVND (reference sequence). The ends were cut back, 9 bases at V and 0 bases at J, with 12 bases in the middle. This CDR3 reads CASRWGGSNQPQHF. The CDR3 DNA reads as TGTGCCAGCCGATGGGGGGGTAGCAATCAGCCCCAGCATTTT.

By share, this clonotype counts as medium-sized. The genes are TRBV7-2 and TRBJ2-5, with 9 bases lining up with TRBD2. Germline V gives CDR1 SGHTA, CDR2 FQGNSA. Unmatched junction bases numbered 3, after V lost 1 base and J lost 0 bases. This CDR3 spans 16 amino acids. The CDR3 DNA is TGTGCCAGCAGCTTAGTAGCGGGGGTAAACCAAGAGACCCAGTACTTC. This translates into CASSLVAGVNQETQYF. Full variable domain (remainder filled in from reference TRBV7-2 and TRBJ2-5): GAGVSQSPSNKVTEKGKDVELRCDPISGHTALYWYRQSLGQGLEFLIYFQGNSAPDKSGLPSDRFSAERTGGSVSTLTIQRTQQEDSAVYLCASSLVAGVNQETQYFGPGTRLLVL.

This clonotype was found a few times. The rearrangement joins TRBV11-2 to TRBJ1-5; 8 bases line up with TRBD1. CDR3 size: 15 residues. V lost 4 bases, J lost 4 bases, and 6 bases stayed unmatched. The V gene's germline CDR1 is SGHAT and CDR2 FQNNGV. CDR3 nucleotide sequence: TGTGCCAGCAGCTCGAGGACAGGGCTGAATCAGCCCCAGCATTTT. Protein product: CASSSRTGLNQPQHF.

This clonotype was found a few times. V usage is TRBV7-8 and J usage is TRBJ1-5; D gene ambiguous. Looked up from germline, CDR1 is SGHVS and CDR2 is FQNEAQ. CDR3 length: 14 amino acids. V was pared by 5 bases and J by 5 bases, with 13 bases between. This chain's CDR3 is CASSPAAPDQPQHF. The CDR3, as DNA: TGTGCCAGCAGCCCTGCCGCTCCCGATCAGCCCCAGCATTTT.

By share, this clonotype ranks as large (0.1 to 1%). The V gene is TRBV11-2, the J gene TRBJ1-1; TRBD1 is a possible D gene (6 bases). Trimming took 2 bases from V and 10 from J, leaving 23 bases between them. The CDR3 extends over 16 amino acids. Germline CDR1 and CDR2: SGHAT and FQNNGV. The CDR3 nucleotides are TGTGCCAGCAGCTTATCGGTCAGTCTTCAGGGGCAGGGAGCTTTCTTT. This codes for CASSLSVSLQGQGAFF.

This chain joins TRBV9 and TRBJ1-2; D may be TRBD1 (6 bases). The V gene's germline CDR1 is SGDLS and CDR2 YYNGEE. The CDR3 is made up of 14 amino acids. Trimming removed 2 bases at V and 4 bases at J, with 12 bases between. As DNA, the CDR3 is TGTGCCAGCAGCGTCGGGGGGCAGGCCTATGGCTACACCTTC. It yields the protein CASSVGGQAYGYTF.

V is TRBV7-9 and J is TRBJ1-4; D gene uncertain. V was shortened by 2 bases and J by 8 bases, with 12 bases between the two germline ends. Germline loops: CDR1 SEHNR, CDR2 FQNEAQ (reference sequence). The CDR3 loop spans 14 amino acids. The CDR3, as DNA: TGTGCCAGCAGCTTACGGCGGGGAAACGAAAAACTGTTTTTT. Protein product: CASSLRRGNEKLFF.

This clonotype has just a few counts. The rearrangement uses TRBV19 and TRBJ1-5; D may be TRBD1 (5 bases). Germline CDR1 reads LNHDA; CDR2 reads SQIVND (reference sequence). Trimming cost V 5 bases and J 3 bases, with 11 bases left between them. This CDR3 has 14 amino acids. The CDR3 is CASSHMDTNQPQHF. In nucleotides, the CDR3 is TGTGCCAGTAGTCATATGGACACCAATCAGCCCCAGCATTTT. Supplemented by reference TRBV19 and TRBJ1-5, the full variable domain reads DGGITQSPKYLFRKEGQNVTLSCEQNLNHDAMYWYRQDPGQGLRLIYYSQIVNDFQKGDIAEGYSVSREKKESFPLTVTSAQKNPTAFYLCASSHMDTNQPQHFGDGTRLSIL.

This clonotype came up a few times. CDR3: CAWSVLGQTDQPQHF. CDR3 nucleotides: TGTGCCTGGAGTGTCTTAGGACAGACCGATCAGCCCCAGCATTTT. This chain links TRBV30 with TRBJ1-5; D may be TRBD1 (6 bases). There are 15 residues in the CDR3. Trimming pared 0 bases from V and 5 bases from J, leaving 14 bases between. Germline V gene data show CDR1 as GTSNPN and CDR2 as SVGIG (reference sequence).

The CDR3 region has the DNA TGTGCCAGCAGTGAAGCGGGCGGGACAGGCATCCTTGAAGCTTTCTTT. Translating gives CASSEAGGTGILEAFF. The chain links TRBV2 to TRBJ1-1; 8 bases fit TRBD1. With V trimmed by 0 bases and J by 7 bases, 10 bases remained unmatched. CDR1 is SNHLY and CDR2 is FYNNEI in the germline V gene. CDR3 size: 16 residues.

This chain links TRBV9 with TRBJ1-5; 7 positions match TRBD1. The trim removed 4 bases at V and 7 bases at J, leaving 14 bases unmatched. Germline CDR1 is SGDLS and CDR2 is YYNGEE. The CDR3 spans 16 residues. In DNA, the CDR3 is TGTGCCAGCAGCCATAAACCACAGGGGCCTGGGCAGCCCCAGCATTTT. Translating gives CASSHKPQGPGQPQHF.